This T cell receptor (beta chain) was captured by sequencing in a study of identical twins. General study results and limits: Partial confounding of zero-insertion analyses by invariant MAIT and iNKT cells was possible.

This CDR3 region has 12 residues. This clonotype occurred a few times. No antigen is known for it. MiXCR was run by TCRdb on the 5' RACE reads, yielding one entry per CDR3 protein. The sample yields roughly 1,500,000 distinct CDR3 sequences, about 30% seen once. The clonotype was recovered from a newborn girl in good health. The chain is built from TRBV12-1 and TRBJ1-1. TRBV12-1 is a pseudogene segment. Sequencing input: cord blood. This CDR3 reads CASSPLGREAFF. CDR3 coding DNA: TGTGCCAGCAGTCCCTTAGGTCGAGAAGCTTTCTTT.